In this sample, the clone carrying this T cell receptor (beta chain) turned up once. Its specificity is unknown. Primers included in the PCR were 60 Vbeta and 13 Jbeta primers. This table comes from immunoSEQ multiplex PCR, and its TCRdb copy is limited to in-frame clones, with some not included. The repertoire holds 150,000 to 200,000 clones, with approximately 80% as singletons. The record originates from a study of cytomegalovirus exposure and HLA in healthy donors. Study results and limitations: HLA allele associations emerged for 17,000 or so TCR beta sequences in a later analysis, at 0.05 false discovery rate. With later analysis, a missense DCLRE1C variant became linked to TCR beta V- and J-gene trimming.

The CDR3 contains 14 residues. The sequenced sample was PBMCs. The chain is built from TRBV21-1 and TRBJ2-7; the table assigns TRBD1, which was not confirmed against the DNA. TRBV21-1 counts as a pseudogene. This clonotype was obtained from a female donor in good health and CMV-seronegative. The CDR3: CASSKVQQGNEQYF. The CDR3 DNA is TGTGCCAGCAGCAAAGTCCAACAGGGAAACGAGCAGTACTTC.